This TCR beta chain was sequenced in a study of T cell responses to AZD1222 COVID-19 vaccine. Study-level background: Second doses were pooled across both intervals (about 4 or about 12 weeks). Findings and limits, study-wide: Repertoire sampling was restricted to post-peak T cell response timepoints. Most donors were white British and more were female, and clonal diversity was possibly underestimated. Only a handful of AZD1222 recipients were seropositive at baseline.

The CDR3 runs 19 residues. The germline V gene has CDR1 SSHAT and CDR2 FNYEAQ (reference sequence). Notes on this clone: What it binds is not known. At one end the junction does not follow the germline gene, possibly because of a read error.

The protocol was immunoSEQ multiplex PCR, while the TCRdb copy is restricted to in-frame clones and leaves out a portion. Here the sample spans 120,000 or so clones, about 91% being singletons. V is TRBV7-7 and J is TRBJ2-5; TRBD2 matches at 9 bases. This clonotype was obtained from an adult in good health. The source was peripheral blood, collected on day 0 of AZD1222 vaccination. CDR3 sequence: CASSLLAGVSAPNQETQYF. In DNA, the CDR3 is TGTGCTAGCAGCTTATTAGCGGGGGTTTCCGCGCCCAACCAAGAGACCCAGTACTTC.